Sequencing of this TCR beta chain was carried out in a study of CD8+CD57+ T cells in acquired aplastic anemia. Study-level background: Yields of DNA that came from sorted CD4+ and CD8+ cells averaged about 3.5 ug. CD4+ reads averaged about 11 million in healthy donors. Study-wide results and limits: Patients and controls were not found to differ significantly in CD8+ Simpson's diversity. Patients and controls shared 25 to 30 CD8+ CDR3 sequences.

Profiling of TCR beta VDJ combinations and CDR3 sequences used genomic DNA as template. MiXCR, applied by TCRdb to the reads, yields one record per CDR3 protein. Altogether 150,000 to 200,000 distinct CDR3 sequences are present, roughly 45% being singletons, with the ten largest covering approximately 1%. On this clonotype: Its antigen is still unknown.

The CDR3 is 13 amino acids. CDR1 is SNHLY and CDR2 is FYNNEI in the germline V gene. Trimming took 2 bases from V and 4 from J, leaving 6 bases between them. The receptor was isolated from a human donor in good health. J is TRBJ1-5 and V is TRBV2, with unresolved D. Sequencing was done on a sample of sorted CD4+, CD8+, or CD8+CD57+ T cells (not recorded which) from PBMCs. CDR3 nucleotide sequence: TGTGCCAGCAGTGAAATCAAGAATCAGCCCCAGCATTTT. It translates to CASSEIKNQPQHF.